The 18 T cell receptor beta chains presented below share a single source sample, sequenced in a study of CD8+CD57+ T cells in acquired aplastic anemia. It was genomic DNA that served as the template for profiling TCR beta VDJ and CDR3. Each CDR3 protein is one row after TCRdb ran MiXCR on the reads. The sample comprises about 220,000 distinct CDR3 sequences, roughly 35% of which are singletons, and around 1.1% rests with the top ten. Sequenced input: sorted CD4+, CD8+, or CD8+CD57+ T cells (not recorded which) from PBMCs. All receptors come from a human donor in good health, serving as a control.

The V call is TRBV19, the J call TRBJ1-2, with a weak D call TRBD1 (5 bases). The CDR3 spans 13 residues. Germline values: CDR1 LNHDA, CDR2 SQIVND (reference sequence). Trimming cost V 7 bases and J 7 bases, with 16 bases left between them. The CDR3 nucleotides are TGTGCCAGTACCCAAGGGGACGGAACTGGCTACACCTTC. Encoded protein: CASTQGDGTGYTF.

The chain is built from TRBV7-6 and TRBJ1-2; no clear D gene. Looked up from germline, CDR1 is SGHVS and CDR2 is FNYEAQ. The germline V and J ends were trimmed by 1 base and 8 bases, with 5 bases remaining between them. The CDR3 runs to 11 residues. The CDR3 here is CASSLGSGYTF. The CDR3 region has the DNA TGTGCCAGCAGCTTAGGGTCAGGCTACACCTTC.

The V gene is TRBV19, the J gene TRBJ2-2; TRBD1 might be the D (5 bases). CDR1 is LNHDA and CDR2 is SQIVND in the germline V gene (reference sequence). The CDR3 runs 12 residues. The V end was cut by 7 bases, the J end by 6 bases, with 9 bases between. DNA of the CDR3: TGTGCCAGTAACGACAGTCCCGGGGAGCTGTTTTTT. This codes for CASNDSPGELFF.

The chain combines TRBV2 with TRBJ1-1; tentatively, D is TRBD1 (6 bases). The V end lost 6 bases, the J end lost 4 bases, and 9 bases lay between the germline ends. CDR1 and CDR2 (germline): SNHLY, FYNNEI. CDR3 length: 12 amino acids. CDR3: CASSDRTTEAFF. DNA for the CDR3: TGTGCCAGCAGCGACAGGACCACTGAAGCTTTCTTT.

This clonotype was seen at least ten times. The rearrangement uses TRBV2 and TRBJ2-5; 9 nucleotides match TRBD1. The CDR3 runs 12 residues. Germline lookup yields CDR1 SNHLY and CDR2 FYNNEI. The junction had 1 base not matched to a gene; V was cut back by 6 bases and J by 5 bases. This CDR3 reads CASRGQGETQYF. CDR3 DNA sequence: TGTGCCAGCAGGGGACAGGGTGAGACCCAGTACTTC.

CDR3 in DNA: TGTGCCAGCCGCCCGACTTGGGGGGGCATCTACGAGCAGTACTTC. Its protein is CASRPTWGGIYEQYF. The genes are TRBV19 and TRBJ2-7, with a tentative D call TRBD2 (7 bases). Between the trimmed V and J ends, which lost 9 bases and 3 bases, there was a span of 21 bases. Germline assignment: CDR1 LNHDA and CDR2 SQIVND (reference sequence). CDR3 length: 15 residues. Using reference TRBV19 and TRBJ2-7 for the parts outside the CDR3, the full variable domain is DGGITQSPKYLFRKEGQNVTLSCEQNLNHDAMYWYRQDPGQGLRLIYYSQIVNDFQKGDIAEGYSVSREKKESFPLTVTSAQKNPTAFYLCASRPTWGGIYEQYFGPGTRLTVT.

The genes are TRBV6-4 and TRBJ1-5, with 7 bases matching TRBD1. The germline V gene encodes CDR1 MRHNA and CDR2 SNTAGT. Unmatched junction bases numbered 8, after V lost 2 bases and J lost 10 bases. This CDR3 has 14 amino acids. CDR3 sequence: CASSDGTVGDPQHF. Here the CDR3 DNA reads TGTGCCAGCAGTGACGGGACAGTTGGCGACCCCCAGCATTTT.

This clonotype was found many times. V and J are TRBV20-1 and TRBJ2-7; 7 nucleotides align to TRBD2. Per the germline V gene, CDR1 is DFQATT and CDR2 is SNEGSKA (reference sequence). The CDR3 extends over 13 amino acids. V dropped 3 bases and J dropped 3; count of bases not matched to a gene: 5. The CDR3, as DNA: TGCAGTGCTAGTGGTGCTAGCGGCTACGAGCAGTACTTC. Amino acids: CSASGASGYEQYF.

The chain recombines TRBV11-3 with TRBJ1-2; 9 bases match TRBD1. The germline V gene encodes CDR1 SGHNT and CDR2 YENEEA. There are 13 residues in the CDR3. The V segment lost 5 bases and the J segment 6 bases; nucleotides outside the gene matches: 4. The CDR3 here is CASSVDRGDGYTF. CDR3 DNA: TGTGCCAGCAGCGTGGACAGGGGCGATGGCTACACCTTC. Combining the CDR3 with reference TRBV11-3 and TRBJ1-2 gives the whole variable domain EAGVVQSPRYKIIEKKQPVAFWCNPISGHNTLYWYLQNLGQGPELLIRYENEEAVDDSQLPKDRFSAERLKGVDSTLKIQPAELGDSAVYLCASSVDRGDGYTFGSGTRLTVV.

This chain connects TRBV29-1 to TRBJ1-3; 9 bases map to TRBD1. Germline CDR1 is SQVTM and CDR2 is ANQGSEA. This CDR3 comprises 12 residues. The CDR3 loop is CSTGGDGNTIYF. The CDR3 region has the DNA TGCAGTACAGGGGGCGATGGAAACACCATATATTTT.

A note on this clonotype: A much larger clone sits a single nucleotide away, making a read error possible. DNA of the CDR3: TGTGCCAGCAGCTTGCTCGCGAGGGGAGAGGAGCACTTC. Translation gives CASSLLARGEEHF. The rearrangement links TRBV7-2 to TRBJ2-7; D is perhaps TRBD1 or TRBD2 (5 bases each). Germline lookup yields CDR1 SGHTA and CDR2 FQGNSA. The CDR3 has 13 amino acids.

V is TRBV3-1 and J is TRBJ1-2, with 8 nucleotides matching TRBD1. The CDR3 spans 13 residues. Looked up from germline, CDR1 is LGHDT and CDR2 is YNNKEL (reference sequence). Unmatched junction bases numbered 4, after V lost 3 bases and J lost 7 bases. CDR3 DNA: TGTGCCAGCAGCCACTCAGGACAGGGTGGCTACACCTTC. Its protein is CASSHSGQGGYTF.

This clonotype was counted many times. Here the CDR3 reads CASSVFGSGTSGNEQFF. The CDR3 bases are TGTGCCAGCAGTGTCTTTGGGTCCGGGACTAGCGGAAATGAGCAGTTCTTC. V gene TRBV2 combines with J gene TRBJ2-1, with 11 bases aligning to TRBD2. Trimming took 4 bases from V and 7 from J; bases not matched to a gene: 12. Germline CDR1 SNHLY, CDR2 FYNNEI. The CDR3 is 17 amino acids.

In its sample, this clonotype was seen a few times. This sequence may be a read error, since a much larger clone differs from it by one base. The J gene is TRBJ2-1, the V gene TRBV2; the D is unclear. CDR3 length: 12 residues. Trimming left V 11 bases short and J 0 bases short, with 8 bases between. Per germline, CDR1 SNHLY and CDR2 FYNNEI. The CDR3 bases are TGTGCCTGGGAAGGCTCCTACAATGAGCAGTTCTTC. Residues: CAWEGSYNEQFF.

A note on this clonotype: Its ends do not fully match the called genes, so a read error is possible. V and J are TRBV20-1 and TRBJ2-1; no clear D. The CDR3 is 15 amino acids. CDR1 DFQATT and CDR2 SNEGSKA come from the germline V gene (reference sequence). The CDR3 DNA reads TGCAGTGCTGAGCCATTCTCCCGCTCCTACAAGGAGCAGTTCTTC. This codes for CSAEPFSRSYKEQFF.

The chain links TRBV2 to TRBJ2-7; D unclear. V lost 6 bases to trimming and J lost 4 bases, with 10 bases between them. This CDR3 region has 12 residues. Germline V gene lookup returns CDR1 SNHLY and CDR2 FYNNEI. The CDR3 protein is CASSRARYEQYF. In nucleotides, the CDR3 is TGTGCCAGCAGCCGAGCGAGGTACGAGCAGTACTTC.

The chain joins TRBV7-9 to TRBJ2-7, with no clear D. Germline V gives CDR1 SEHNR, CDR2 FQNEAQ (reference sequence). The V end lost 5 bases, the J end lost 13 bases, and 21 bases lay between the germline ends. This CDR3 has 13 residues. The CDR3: CASSRLRTDSYYF. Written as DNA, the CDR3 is TGTGCCAGCAGCCGACTTCGGACCGATAGCTATTACTTC.

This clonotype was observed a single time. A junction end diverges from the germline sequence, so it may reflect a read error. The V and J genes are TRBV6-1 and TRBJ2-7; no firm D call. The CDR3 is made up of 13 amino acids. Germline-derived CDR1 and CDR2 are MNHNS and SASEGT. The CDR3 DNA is TGTGCCAGCAGTGAGTCGTCGTCCTGCGAGCAGTACTTC. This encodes CASSESSSCEQYF.